These 5 T cell receptor beta chains came from one sample sequenced in a study of T cells expressing NK-cell markers. Reprocessing the 5' RACE reads, TCRdb reports a single entry for every CDR3 protein and omits DNA. This listing includes around 550,000 distinct CDR3 sequences. The sequenced sample consisted of blood T cells: a sorted CD56 or NKG2C T cell subset, CD4+ or CD8+ T cells, or bulk PBMC T cells (not recorded which). Receptor source: a man between 18 and 35 years old in good health.

The chain uses TRBV4-2 and TRBJ1-2; TCRdb's D call, TRBD1, is unchecked because there is no DNA. Germline CDR1 is LGHNA and CDR2 is YNFKEQ. The CDR3 sequence is 16 residues long. The CDR3 loop reads CASSPPLGGANYGYTF.

The CDR3 loop is CASSPASARRYNEQFF. The chain has TRBV28 and TRBJ2-1; TCRdb outputs TRBD2, but without DNA this stays unchecked. Germline CDR1 reads MDHEN; CDR2 reads SYDVKM. The CDR3 has 16 residues.

This chain connects TRBV5-1 to TRBJ1-2; TCRdb's assignment of TRBD1 cannot be checked, as there is no DNA. This CDR3 contains 14 residues. CDR1 SGHRS and CDR2 YFSETQ come from the germline V gene. The CDR3 loop reads CASSLDPGSYGYTF.

The chain employs TRBV11-1 and TRBJ2-7; the D call from TCRdb, TRBD2, cannot be confirmed without DNA. CDR3 size: 14 residues. CDR1 is SGHAT, CDR2 FQDESV, per germline (reference sequence). This CDR3 reads CASSSATRGYEQYF.

The chain combines TRBV29-1 with TRBJ2-2; the TCRdb D gene call, TRBD1, has no DNA to confirm it. The germline V gene encodes CDR1 SQVTM and CDR2 ANQGSEA. This CDR3 has 16 amino acids. The CDR3 is CSVRTGTGSGTGELFF.